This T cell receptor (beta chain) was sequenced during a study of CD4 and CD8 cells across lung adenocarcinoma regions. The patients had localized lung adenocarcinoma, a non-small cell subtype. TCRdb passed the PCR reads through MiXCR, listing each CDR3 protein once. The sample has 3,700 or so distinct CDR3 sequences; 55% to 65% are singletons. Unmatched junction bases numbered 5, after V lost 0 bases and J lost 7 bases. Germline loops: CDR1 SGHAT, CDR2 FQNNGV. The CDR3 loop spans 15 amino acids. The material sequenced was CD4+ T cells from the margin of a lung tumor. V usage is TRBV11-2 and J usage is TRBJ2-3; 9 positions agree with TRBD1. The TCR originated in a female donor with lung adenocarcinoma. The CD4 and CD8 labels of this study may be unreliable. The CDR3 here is CASSLDRQGVHTQYF. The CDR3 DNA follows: TGTGCCAGCAGCTTAGATAGACAGGGGGTCCATACGCAGTATTTT.